The rows below give T cell receptor beta chains drawn from one sample of a study of T cells in localized non-small cell lung cancer. The table came from immunoSEQ multiplex PCR; TCRdb's copy has only in-frame clones and leaves some out. The sample holds around 1,200 clones; 27% are singletons and the top ten take approximately 37%. The sample consisted of normal lung tissue next to the tumor, taken before any cancer treatment. The receptors originated from a male donor at least 60 years old with stage II squamous cell lung carcinoma. CDR3s include the opening cysteine and the closing phenylalanine or tryptophan. A D gene is named only where the DNA matches it firmly. Clone size is given for some rows only: seen once, a few or many times, or a class if the clone is expanded.

>TRBJ2-3|NA|TRBV5-1|TRBD2
TGCGCCAGCAGCGGGGGGGTACCCACAGATACGCAGTATTTT
CASSGGVPTDTQYF
>TRBJ2-3|few|TRBV11-3|NA
TGTGCCAGCAGCCCCCATCGGGGCACAGATACGCAGTATTTT
CASSPHRGTDTQYF
>TRBJ2-3|few|TRBV19|TRBD2
TGTGCCAGTAGTATTTCGGGTAGCGGGAGGGCCAGGGATACGCAGTATTTT
CASSISGSGRARDTQYF
>TRBJ1-2|few|TRBV18|TRBD1
TGTGCCAGCTCACCGTCAGGACAGGGGAACTATGGCTACACCTTC
CASSPSGQGNYGYTF
>TRBJ2-1|medium-sized|TRBV11-3|NA
TGTGCCAGCAGCTTAGATGTGGCGGGATACTACAATGAGCAGTTCTTC
CASSLDVAGYYNEQFF
>TRBJ2-7|NA|TRBV21-1|NA
TGTGCCAGCAGCGCCTCTAGCGGGAGACCCTACGAGCAGTACTTC
CASSASSGRPYEQYF
>TRBJ2-3|medium-sized|TRBV9|TRBD1
TGTGCCAGCAGGCCCGGGACAGGGGGAAATACGCAGTATTTT
CASRPGTGGNTQYF
>TRBJ1-2|few|TRBV11-3|TRBD1
TGTGCCAGCAGCTTGGGAGGTGGGCAGGGGGACTATGGCTACACCTTC
CASSLGGGQGDYGYTF
>TRBJ2-1|NA|TRBV18|NA
TGTGCCAGCTCACCACTAGAGAACGAGCAGTTCTTC
CASSPLENEQFF
>TRBJ1-1|few|TRBV6-8|NA
TGTGCCAGCAGCCGGGGAGGGGCGCTCCGGTCCACTGAAGCTTTCTTT
CASSRGGALRSTEAFF